This T cell receptor beta chain was captured by sequencing in a study of T-cell memory formation after mild COVID-19. TCRdb reprocessed the 5' RACE reads via MiXCR and lists one record per CDR3 protein. Of about 420,000 distinct CDR3 sequences listed, 20% to 25% were seen once; the top ten hold about 12%. This clonotype was counted at least ten times. From germline, CDR1 is DFQATT and CDR2 SNEGSKA (reference sequence). The CDR3 is 15 residues long. After removal of 0 bases from V and 8 bases from J, the junction contained 8 bases not matched to a gene. Specimen: PBMCs or a T cell subset sorted from them (not recorded which). This chain uses TRBV20-1 with TRBJ2-1, with TRBD2 matching over 9 bases. The origin of this receptor is an adult woman who had mild COVID-19 (a few samples of this study predate the infection). Cell type and time point are not known. The chain's CDR3 is CSARDQGLAFDEQFF. The CDR3 DNA sequence: TGCAGTGCTAGAGATCAGGGACTAGCCTTCGATGAGCAGTTCTTC.